This T cell receptor beta chain was sequenced in a study of shared clonotypes between healthy human individuals. Findings of the study overall: A handful of donors shared about 5% of their naive CD4 clonotypes. Clonotype sharing among donors was expected to depend on sequencing depth.

CDR3 length equals 11 residues. Germline V CDR1 and CDR2: KGHSH, LQKENI. The V end lost 3 bases, the J end lost 6 bases, and 6 bases lay between the germline ends. TCRdb's table, derived via immunoSEQ multiplex PCR, lists solely in-frame clones and lacks some. The table shows 900,000 to 1,200,000 clones, with 78% occurring only once. Worth noting for this clone: Its antigen is undetermined. The sample contains more than one DNA sequence encoding this CDR3.

This clonotype was sampled from a man aged 18 to 29 in good health. Some clones in this sample may be carry-over from other donors' samples. Sequencing input: memory CD4+ T cells from PBMCs. The subset: CD45RA-negative fraction. This rearrangement joins TRBV18 to TRBJ2-7, with D unclear. The CDR3 coding sequence is TGTGCCAGCTCACCTGGTGTCGAGCAGTACTTC. It is translated as CASSPGVEQYF.